A selection of T cell receptor beta chains follows, all from one sample in a study of blood T cell repertoires in COVID-19. This table comes from immunoSEQ multiplex PCR, and its TCRdb copy is limited to in-frame clones, with some not included. The table has roughly 62,000 clones, approximately 84% seen once; the top ten hold approximately 10%. Sample: peripheral blood. These receptors came from a man of 80 years or more with COVID-19, enrolled during active disease. Each CDR3 is given without its conserved first and last residue. The order of the fields is V gene, J gene, CDR3 protein.

>TRBV24-1|TRBJ2-2
ATSDMGLPANTGELF
>TRBV10-1|TRBJ2-1
ASSGGEAATYNEQF
>TRBV7-8|TRBJ2-3
ASSPLAGAQY
>TRBV10-3|TRBJ2-1
AISVGQRDEQF
>TRBV6-2/TRBV6-3|TRBJ1-5
ASSYPTGGAGNQPQH
>TRBV2|TRBJ1-2
ASSQDFNYGYT
>TRBV5-1|TRBJ2-1
ASSLVIAGGDEQF
>TRBV29-1|TRBJ2-1
SVRPFETSYSSYNEQF
>TRBV28|TRBJ1-1
ASSRQGPEAF
>TRBV20-1|TRBJ2-7
SASDVPSSYEQY
>TRBV4-3|TRBJ2-1
ASSPLAGGGSNEQF
>TRBV5-1|TRBJ2-2
ASSLAPQGTGELF
>TRBV19|TRBJ2-2
ASSGALGGNTGELF
>TRBV6-5|TRBJ1-6
ASSYGGAHNSPLH
>TRBV2|TRBJ1-2
ASREYGYT
>TRBV18|TRBJ2-2
ASSPLPGTGELF
>TRBV6-6|TRBJ1-2
ASSYSSGQWAGYT
>TRBV4-3|TRBJ1-4
ASSQSQGANEKLF
>TRBV6-6|TRBJ1-6
ASATMSSYNSPLH
>TRBV11-2|TRBJ1-1
ASTRGLGNTEAF
>TRBV10-3|TRBJ2-1
AISSSAGVGEQF
>TRBV12-3/TRBV12-4|TRBJ1-1
ASSLQGRTEAF
>TRBV5-4|TRBJ1-2
ASSRDSSDYGYT
>TRBV7-9|TRBJ2-5
AISEGRGETQY
>TRBV4-3|TRBJ1-5
ASSQDGRGGSNQPQH
>TRBV30|TRBJ2-1
AWSVSSRQDEQF
>TRBV7-2|TRBJ2-5
ASSLGSRTEETQY
>TRBV5-4|TRBJ2-1
ASSLAGTSIHNEQF
>TRBV9|TRBJ1-1
ASSARDKANTEAF
>TRBV4-3|TRBJ2-5
ASSDRLPETQY
>TRBV29-1|TRBJ2-3
SVGREGTDTQY
>TRBV18|TRBJ2-1
ASSPRLAGSYNEQF
>TRBV7-9|TRBJ2-5
ASSLGGGPQETQY
>TRBV4-1|TRBJ2-5
ASSQDGRGLEETQY
>TRBV19|TRBJ1-5
ASTTRRDLGYSNQPQH
>TRBV7-2|TRBJ1-4
ASSPGTGEKLF
>TRBV27|TRBJ2-1
ASSLRWGVAASGRSNEQF
>TRBV15|TRBJ2-1
ATSRGGTASHEQF
>TRBV19|TRBJ2-2
ATQGLAHTGELF
>TRBV29-1|TRBJ1-6
SVGQGDNSPLH
>TRBV5-5|TRBJ2-6
ASSLAIPSSGANVLT
>TRBV9|TRBJ2-1
ASSVASGSLVASYNEQF
>TRBV18|TRBJ1-1
ASSPFEGSTEAF
>TRBV29-1|TRBJ1-1
SVEGIGGAGRGDTEAF
>TRBV5-6|TRBJ1-3
ASSLGQGVGNTIY
>TRBV3-1/TRBV3-2|TRBJ2-3
ASSQGHRLTDTQY
>TRBV9|TRBJ2-3
ASSVGAGTSTDTQY
>TRBV11-3|TRBJ2-1
ASSLGTGTGGYNEQF
>TRBV7-3|TRBJ2-3
ASSSSGTSTDTQY